This TCR beta chain was found in a study of shared clonotypes between healthy human individuals. Sequenced by immunoSEQ multiplex PCR; TCRdb stores in-frame clones only, minus some. The sample yields millions of clones, approximately 92% seen once. Points on this clone: Its antigen is undetermined.

Study results and limitations: Unshared clonotypes carried lower generation probabilities than those common to all four donors.

Sequenced sample: naive CD4+ T cells sorted from blood. Subset described: CD45RA+ positively selected. The sequence derives from a man between 18 and 35 years old in good health.

The CDR3 is CASSSGQDARNTIYF. CDR3 coding DNA: TGTGCCAGCAGCTCCGGACAGGATGCCCGAAACACCATATATTTT. This rearrangement joins TRBV6-5 to TRBJ1-3, with TRBD1 identical over 7 bases. This CDR3 region has 15 residues. The ends lost 6 bases at V and 5 bases at J; junction bases unmatched: 10. CDR1 is MNHEY and CDR2 is SVGAGI in the germline V gene.